A selection of T cell receptor beta chains follows, all from one sample in a study of CD8 T cells in ankylosing spondylitis. TCRdb reprocessed the 5' RACE reads with MiXCR, giving one entry per CDR3 protein. This table holds over 200,000 distinct CDR3 sequences, about a sixth found once. The sample was blood, either unsorted or a sorted T cell fraction (not recorded which). The source is a male donor with ankylosing spondylitis. CDR3s include the opening cysteine and the closing phenylalanine or tryptophan. The D gene is left open where the match is weak. A row's size may be missing; if present it is once, few, many or a size class.

NA	TRBV7-9	TRBJ2-7	13	NA	CASSLAGQYEQYF	TGTGCCAGCAGCTTAGCGGGTCAATACGAGCAGTACTTC
NA	TRBV9	TRBJ2-1	12	many	CASSVEGNEQFF	TGTGCCAGCAGCGTAGAAGGCAATGAGCAGTTCTTC
TRBD1	TRBV5-1	TRBJ1-1	14	few	CASISGQGDTEAFF	TGCGCCAGCATTTCGGGACAGGGGGACACTGAAGCTTTCTTT
NA	TRBV4-1	TRBJ1-2	15	few	CASSQRLWDPYGYTF	TGCGCCAGCAGCCAACGTCTATGGGATCCCTATGGCTACACCTTC
NA	TRBV6-5	TRBJ2-5	14	NA	CASSYFGGRETQYF	TGTGCCAGCAGTTACTTCGGGGGGCGGGAGACCCAGTACTTC
NA	TRBV6-1	TRBJ2-7	14	NA	CAGEDRGGSYEQYF	TGTGCCGGGGAGGACCGAGGAGGGTCCTACGAGCAGTACTTC
TRBD1	TRBV6-5	TRBJ1-1	15	once	CASSYGDSSNTEAFF	TGTGCCAGCAGTTACGGGGACAGTTCGAACACTGAAGCTTTCTTT
NA	TRBV4-1	TRBJ2-7	18	NA	CASSQERGRRDVTYEQYF	TGCGCCAGCAGCCAAGAGAGGGGCAGGCGGGATGTTACCTACGAGCAGTACTTC
NA	TRBV11-3	TRBJ1-2	15	NA	CASSRGGRLNYGYTF	TGTGCCAGCAGTAGGGGGGGCAGATTGAACTATGGCTACACCTTC
NA	TRBV4-2	TRBJ1-1	15	few	CATGGEGLENTEAFF	TGTGCCACCGGGGGAGAGGGGTTAGAGAACACTGAAGCTTTCTTT
NA	TRBV7-9	TRBJ2-1	13	few	CASSFADPRLQFF	TGTGCCAGCAGCTTTGCAGACCCCCGTCTGCAGTTCTTC
TRBD2	TRBV10-1	TRBJ2-7	17	few	CASSESGTSGRLYEQYF	TGCGCCAGCAGTGAGTCGGGGACTAGCGGGAGGTTGTACGAGCAGTACTTC
TRBD1	TRBV20-1	TRBJ1-3	13	few	CSASLQGGNTIYF	TGCAGTGCTAGCCTACAGGGGGGAAACACCATATATTTT
NA	TRBV15	TRBJ2-5	14	few	CATSRGLEQETQYF	TGTGCCACCAGCAGAGGGCTAGAGCAAGAGACCCAGTACTTC
NA	TRBV2	TRBJ2-1	16	NA	CASPEGGQGAYNEQFF	TGTGCCAGCCCTGAGGGTGGTCAGGGAGCCTACAATGAGCAGTTCTTC
TRBD2	TRBV7-3	TRBJ2-6	21	NA	CASSLTLLAGGPPSGANVLTF	TGTGCCAGCAGCTTAACCCTACTAGCGGGAGGGCCCCCCTCTGGGGCCAACGTCCTGACTTTC
NA	TRBV7-3	TRBJ2-3	16	NA	CASSLTNEGVPDTQYF	TGTGCCAGCAGCTTAACGAATGAGGGAGTTCCAGATACGCAGTATTTT
NA	TRBV27	TRBJ1-1	13	NA	CASSDLEDTEAFF	TGTGCCAGCAGCGACCTTGAGGACACTGAAGCTTTCTTT
TRBD1	TRBV7-9	TRBJ1-3	16	NA	CASSSAGTASGNTIYF	TGTGCCAGCAGCTCCGCTGGGACAGCCTCTGGAAACACCATATATTTT
NA	TRBV5-1	TRBJ2-2	15	NA	CASSFRDSGTGELFF	TGCGCCAGCAGCTTCAGGGATTCGGGCACCGGGGAGCTGTTTTTT
NA	TRBV12-3/TRBV12-4	TRBJ2-2	16	few	CASSLEWGARAGELFF	TGTGCCAGCAGTTTAGAGTGGGGTGCCCGAGCCGGGGAGCTGTTTTTT
NA	TRBV20-1	TRBJ2-2	17	NA	CSAPLVKPSGITGELFF	TGCAGTGCCCCGCTGGTGAAGCCCTCGGGGATCACCGGGGAGCTGTTTTTT
NA	TRBV6-4	TRBJ2-2	14	many	CASSEQGGTGELFF	TGTGCCAGCAGTGAACAGGGTGGCACCGGGGAGCTGTTTTTT
NA	TRBV27	TRBJ2-1	15	NA	CASSFQLVEGGEQFF	TGTGCCAGCAGTTTTCAACTAGTGGAGGGAGGAGAGCAGTTCTTC
NA	TRBV4-1	TRBJ2-7	15	NA	CASSQRRTESYEQYF	TGCGCCAGCAGCCAACGGCGGACAGAATCCTACGAGCAGTACTTC
NA	TRBV6-1	TRBJ1-5	15	NA	CASSSPPPSNQPQHF	TGTGCCAGCAGCTCCCCCCCCCCAAGCAATCAGCCCCAGCATTTT
NA	TRBV29-1	TRBJ1-4	13	many	CSVSEGQNEKLFF	TGCAGCGTTTCCGAGGGACAAAATGAAAAACTGTTTTTT
NA	TRBV7-9	TRBJ1-1	13	few	CASSPTGITEAFF	TGTGCCAGCAGCCCTACAGGAATCACTGAAGCTTTCTTT
NA	TRBV7-9	TRBJ2-1	15	many	CASSPTGTRGNEQFF	TGTGCCAGCAGCCCTACCGGGACCAGAGGGAATGAGCAGTTCTTC
NA	TRBV7-2	TRBJ1-1	14	few	CASSPGPAITEAFF	TGTGCCAGCAGCCCCGGCCCCGCAATCACTGAAGCTTTCTTT
NA	TRBV10-3	TRBJ1-1	14	few	CAISESGRYTEAFF	TGTGCCATCAGTGAGAGTGGCAGGTACACTGAAGCTTTCTTT